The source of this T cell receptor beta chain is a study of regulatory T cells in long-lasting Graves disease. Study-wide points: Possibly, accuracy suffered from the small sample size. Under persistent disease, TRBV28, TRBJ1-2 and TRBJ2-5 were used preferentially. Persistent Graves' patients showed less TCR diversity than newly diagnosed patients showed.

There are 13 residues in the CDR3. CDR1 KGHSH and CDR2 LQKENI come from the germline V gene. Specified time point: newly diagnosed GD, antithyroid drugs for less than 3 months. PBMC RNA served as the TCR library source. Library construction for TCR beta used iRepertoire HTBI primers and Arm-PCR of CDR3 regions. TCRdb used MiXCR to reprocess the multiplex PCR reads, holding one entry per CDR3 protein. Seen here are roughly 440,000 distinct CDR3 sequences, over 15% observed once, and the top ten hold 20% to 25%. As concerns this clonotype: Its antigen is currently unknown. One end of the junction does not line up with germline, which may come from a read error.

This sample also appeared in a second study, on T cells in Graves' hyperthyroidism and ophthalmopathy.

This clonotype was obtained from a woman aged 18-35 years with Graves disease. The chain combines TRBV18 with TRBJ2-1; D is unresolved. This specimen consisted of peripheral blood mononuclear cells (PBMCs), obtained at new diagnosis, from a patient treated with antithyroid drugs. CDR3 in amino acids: CGSSPNANNEQFF. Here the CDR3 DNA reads TGTGGCAGCTCACCAAACGCGAACAATGAGCAGTTCTTC.